The 30 T cell receptor beta chains reported below all come from one sample, sequenced in a study of beta chain features in type 1 diabetes. Expressed TCRB transcripts were sequenced, since all the RNA that had been isolated was reverse transcribed. The method was immunoSEQ multiplex PCR; TCRdb's version includes in-frame clones alone and lacks a portion of them. The profile shows 300,000 to 400,000 clones, roughly 8% of them singletons. The material sequenced was central memory CD4+ T cells from blood. Source of these receptors: a woman aged 18-30 years in good health.

The chain links TRBV29-1 to TRBJ1-1; perhaps TRBD1 as D (6 bases). Per the germline V gene, CDR1 is SQVTM and CDR2 is ANQGSEA. V was clipped by 3 bases and J by 12 bases, with 17 bases between them. CDR3 length equals 12 residues. The CDR3, as DNA: TGCAGCGTTGAGAAGGACAGCAGGGCCACTTTCTTT. Encoded protein: CSVEKDSRATFF.

This clone was observed a handful of times. Other DNA variants within this sample encode the same CDR3. V usage is TRBV28 and J usage is TRBJ1-2, with 9 bases identical to TRBD1. Germline V gene data show CDR1 as MDHEN and CDR2 as SYDVKM. The CDR3 spans 14 residues. With V trimmed by 4 bases and J by 7 bases, 7 bases remained unmatched. The CDR3 DNA reads as TGTGCCAGCAGTTCATCCACAGGGGGCCGTGGCTACACCTTC. Its protein product is CASSSSTGGRGYTF.

This clone was recorded at least ten times. The V and J genes are TRBV23-1 and TRBJ2-3; TRBD2 might be the D (6 bases). TRBV23-1 is noted as an ORF with a role that remains uncertain. The V end was cut by 4 bases, the J end by 4 bases, with 18 bases between. The CDR3 is 16 residues long. This CDR3 is CASSPGLPGAADTQYF. For the CDR3, the DNA is TGCGCCAGCAGTCCGGGCCTACCGGGAGCGGCAGATACGCAGTATTTT.

In its sample, this clone was seen a few times. This rearrangement joins TRBV28 to TRBJ2-7; 10 nucleotides line up with TRBD2. Per germline, CDR1 MDHEN and CDR2 SYDVKM. CDR3 size: 14 residues. The junction had 5 bases not matched to a gene; V was cut back by 4 bases and J by 5 bases. CDR3: CASSSPSGSHEQYF. The CDR3 DNA follows: TGTGCCAGCAGTTCGCCTAGCGGGAGCCACGAGCAGTACTTC. Full variable domain (outside the CDR3, taken from reference TRBV28 and TRBJ2-7): DVKVTQSSRYLVKRTGEKVFLECVQDMDHENMFWYRQDPGLGLRLIYFSYDVKMKEKGDIPEGYSVSREKKERFSLILESASTNQTSMYLCASSSPSGSHEQYFGPGTRLTVT.

In its sample, this clone was seen a few times. This rearrangement joins TRBV11-3 to TRBJ2-1; D possibly matches TRBD1 or TRBD2 (5 bases each). Trimming removed 1 base from V and 9 bases from J, with 10 bases in between. The CDR3 spans 13 residues. Germline V gene lookup returns CDR1 SGHNT and CDR2 YENEEA. CDR3 loop: CASSLVGGGEQFF. The CDR3 coding sequence is TGTGCCAGCAGCTTAGTCGGTGGGGGTGAGCAGTTCTTC. Together with reference TRBV11-3 and TRBJ2-1, the CDR3 gives the full variable domain: EAGVVQSPRYKIIEKKQPVAFWCNPISGHNTLYWYLQNLGQGPELLIRYENEEAVDDSQLPKDRFSAERLKGVDSTLKIQPAELGDSAVYLCASSLVGGGEQFFGPGTRLTVL.

The chain couples TRBV7-6 to TRBJ2-2; D remains ambiguous. This CDR3 has 14 amino acids. In germline, CDR1 is SGHVS, CDR2 FNYEAQ. The germline V and J ends were trimmed by 5 bases and 5 bases, with 12 bases remaining between them. CDR3 nucleotides: TGTGCCAGCAGCCCCCGGAGACTTACCGGGGAGCTGTTTTTT. Encoded protein: CASSPRRLTGELFF. Using reference TRBV7-6 and TRBJ2-2 for the parts outside the CDR3, the full variable domain is GAGVSQSPRYKVTKRGQDVALRCDPISGHVSLYWYRQALGQGPEFLTYFNYEAQQDKSGLPNDRFSAERPEGSISTLTIQRTEQRDSAMYRCASSPRRLTGELFFGEGSRLTVL.

This clone was seen repeatedly, ten times or more. This chain joins TRBV18 and TRBJ1-5; the D is unclear. Germline V gene data show CDR1 as KGHSH and CDR2 as LQKENI. The CDR3 length is 14 residues. The V end lost 5 bases, the J end lost 3 bases, and 11 bases lay between the germline ends. The CDR3 here is CASSLSQTNQPQHF. The CDR3 nucleotides read TGTGCCAGCTCATTGAGCCAGACCAATCAGCCCCAGCATTTT. The variable domain in full, completed from reference TRBV18 and TRBJ1-5, reads NAGVMQNPRHLVRRRGQEARLRCSPMKGHSHVYWYRQLPEEGLKFMVYLQKENIIDESGMPKERFSAEFPKEGPSILRIQQVVRGDSAAYFCASSLSQTNQPQHFGDGTRLSIL.

In its sample, this clone was seen a few times. The gene calls are TRBV27 and TRBJ2-3; the match to TRBD2 covers 11 bases. Germline CDR1 MNHEY, CDR2 SMNVEV (reference sequence). V gave up 5 bases and J gave up 1 base; unmatched junction bases: 5. The CDR3 has 16 residues. In DNA form, the CDR3 reads TGTGCCAGCAGTCTGACGGGACTAGCGGGCACAGATACGCAGTATTTT. As protein: CASSLTGLAGTDTQYF.

This clone was observed a handful of times. The CDR3 sequence: CATSGTSIDEQFF. The CDR3 region has the DNA TGTGCCACTTCCGGGACTAGCATAGATGAGCAGTTCTTC. The J gene is TRBJ2-1, the V gene TRBV28, with TRBD2 matching over 9 bases. Germline CDR1 MDHEN, CDR2 SYDVKM. The length of the CDR3 is 13 residues. Trimming took 10 bases from V and 8 from J; bases not matched to a gene: 9.

Ten or more counts support this clone. The rearrangement uses TRBV19 and TRBJ2-6; a possible D gene is TRBD1 (5 bases). CDR1 and CDR2 from the germline V gene are LNHDA and SQIVND (reference sequence). This CDR3 is 19 amino acids long. V lost 8 bases and J lost 0, with 23 bases in between. CDR3 loop: CASFASFQGPYSGANVLTF. The CDR3 DNA sequence: TGTGCCAGTTTCGCTTCTTTCCAGGGTCCCTACTCTGGGGCCAACGTCCTGACTTTC. The full variable domain, in which reference TRBV19 and TRBJ2-6 provide the parts outside the CDR3, is DGGITQSPKYLFRKEGQNVTLSCEQNLNHDAMYWYRQDPGQGLRLIYYSQIVNDFQKGDIAEGYSVSREKKESFPLTVTSAQKNPTAFYLCASFASFQGPYSGANVLTFGAGSRLTVL.

This clone was picked up one time. The chain recombines TRBV6-6 with TRBJ2-1, with 7 nucleotides matching TRBD2. V trimming: 8 bases; J trimming: 7 bases; junction bases outside the gene matches: 11. This CDR3 contains 14 residues. CDR1 and CDR2 (germline): MNHNY, SVGAGI (reference sequence). CDR3 nucleotide sequence: TGTGCCAGCTTTAGGGCTAGCGGTTGGAATGAGCAGTTCTTC. Translating it yields CASFRASGWNEQFF.

This clone has a handful of counts. The chain uses TRBV19 and TRBJ2-1, with 10 bases lining up with TRBD1. The CDR3 is made up of 15 amino acids. Germline V lookup: CDR1 LNHDA, CDR2 SQIVND (reference sequence). Unmatched junction bases numbered 4, after V lost 3 bases and J lost 5 bases. The CDR3 DNA reads TGTGCCAGTAGTATCTGGACAGGGGGGCACAATGAGCAGTTCTTC. Residues: CASSIWTGGHNEQFF.

This clone was counted a few times. The chain is built from TRBV7-8 and TRBJ2-7; TRBD1 might be the D (6 bases). The CDR3 totals 16 residues. V lost 4 bases to trimming and J lost 0 bases, with 16 bases between them. Germline values: CDR1 SGHVS, CDR2 FQNEAQ. This chain's CDR3 is CASSSLMTGSSYEQYF. The CDR3 DNA is TGTGCCAGCAGCTCTCTGATGACAGGAAGCTCCTACGAGCAGTACTTC.

The chain carries TRBV7-2 and TRBJ2-6; D not certain. Trimming cost V 1 base and J 0 bases, with 7 bases left between them. The CDR3 runs 16 residues. Germline V gives CDR1 SGHTA, CDR2 FQGNSA. For the CDR3, the DNA is TGTGCCAGCAGCTTAGGCGTACCCTCTGGGGCCAACGTCCTGACTTTC. Protein product: CASSLGVPSGANVLTF.

The rearrangement uses TRBV5-6 and TRBJ2-7; D gene unclear. The CDR3 runs 16 residues. V lost 1 base to trimming and J lost 0 bases, with 14 bases between them. Germline lookup yields CDR1 SGHDT and CDR2 YYEEEE. CDR3: CASSLFGQMSSYEQYF. CDR3 DNA: TGTGCCAGCAGCTTGTTCGGGCAGATGAGCTCCTACGAGCAGTACTTC.

The chain combines TRBV28 with TRBJ1-5, with 7 bases identical to TRBD1. From germline, CDR1 is MDHEN and CDR2 SYDVKM. The CDR3 sequence is 14 residues long. Losses at the gene ends were 6 bases for V and 3 bases for J; bases not matched to a gene: 5. The CDR3 loop reads CASSTGQNNQPQHF. The DNA for the CDR3 is TGTGCCAGCAGCACGGGACAGAACAATCAGCCCCAGCATTTT.

This clone was counted between two and nine times. The chain uses TRBV5-1 and TRBJ1-5; D is uncertain. This CDR3 comprises 15 residues. V lost 0 bases and J 3 bases, leaving 10 bases between the germline ends. From germline, CDR1 is SGHRS and CDR2 YFSETQ. Here the CDR3 reads CASSLGAPPNQPQHF. The CDR3 DNA reads as TGCGCCAGCAGCTTGGGGGCACCTCCCAATCAGCCCCAGCATTTT.

This clone came up a few times. This chain uses TRBV25-1 with TRBJ1-2; D uncertain. The CDR3 is made up of 13 amino acids. The germline V gene encodes CDR1 MGHDK and CDR2 SYGVNS. The germline V and J ends were trimmed by 1 base and 7 bases, with 10 bases remaining between them. The DNA for the CDR3 is TGTGCCAGCAGTGAATTCGGGAGCTCTGGCTACACCTTC. This gives the protein CASSEFGSSGYTF.

The table lists this clone with many counts. The chain carries TRBV6-6 and TRBJ2-5; D ambiguous. The germline gives CDR1 MNHNY, CDR2 SVGAGI (reference sequence). V lost 7 bases and J lost 2, with 14 bases in between. CDR3 length: 14 amino acids. The CDR3 region has the DNA TGTGCCAGCAACGAATTTGGGCTTCAAGAGACCCAGTACTTC. It yields the protein CASNEFGLQETQYF.

The V call is TRBV11-3, the J call TRBJ2-5; no firm D call. Germline CDR1 reads SGHNT; CDR2 reads YENEEA. The CDR3 extends over 13 amino acids. V gave up 1 base and J gave up 4 bases, with 7 bases separating them. The CDR3 nucleotides read TGTGCCAGCAGCTTAGCGATCCTAGAGACCCAGTACTTC. This sequence encodes CASSLAILETQYF.

This chain uses TRBV7-2 with TRBJ1-1; 9 bases agree with TRBD1. Looked up from germline, CDR1 is SGHTA and CDR2 is FQGNSA. The CDR3 loop spans 14 amino acids. With V trimmed by 7 bases and J by 3 bases, 6 bases remained unmatched. This CDR3 is CASTEQGADTEAFF. CDR3 DNA sequence: TGTGCCAGCACCGAACAGGGGGCGGACACTGAAGCTTTCTTT.

This clone has only a few counts. V usage is TRBV6-5 and J usage is TRBJ2-1, with D hard to call. The CDR3 has 11 amino acids. Trimming pared 5 bases from V and 9 bases from J, leaving 8 bases between. The germline V gene has CDR1 MNHEY and CDR2 SVGAGI. The DNA of the CDR3 is TGTGCCAGCAGTCACAGTATTGAGCAGTTCTTC. Its protein is CASSHSIEQFF.

The V call is TRBV15, the J call TRBJ2-7; 12 bases map to TRBD2. The CDR3 extends over 16 amino acids. Trimming at V came to 0 bases and at J to 6 bases, leaving 6 bases not matched to a gene. Germline CDR1 and CDR2: LNHNV and YYDKDF (reference sequence). The CDR3 protein is CATSRDLAGGGSEQYF. The CDR3 coding sequence is TGTGCCACCAGCAGAGATCTAGCGGGAGGGGGGTCCGAGCAGTACTTC.

This clone occurred a few times. This chain connects TRBV6-5 to TRBJ2-4; unclear D gene. Trimming cost V 1 base and J 0 bases, with 10 bases left between them. Germline V lookup: CDR1 MNHEY, CDR2 SVGAGI. CDR3 length: 16 residues. The DNA for the CDR3 is TGTGCCAGCAGTTACTTTATAGGCCCAGCCAAAAACATTCAGTACTTC. Its protein product is CASSYFIGPAKNIQYF.

The CDR3 DNA reads TGCGCCAGCAGACACCGGGACCTCCACTACGAGCAGTACTTC. Translation: CASRHRDLHYEQYF. This sequence joins TRBV4-1 and TRBJ2-7; tentatively, D is TRBD1 or TRBD2 (5 bases each). CDR3 size: 14 residues. CDR1 is MGHRA and CDR2 is YSYEKL in the germline V gene. The V end lost 6 bases, the J end lost 3 bases, and 15 bases lay between the germline ends.

This chain joins TRBV7-3 and TRBJ2-1; D unclear. This CDR3 has 13 residues. From germline, CDR1 is SGHTA and CDR2 FQGTGA. Trimming cost V 2 bases and J 10 bases, with 12 bases left between them. In nucleotides, the CDR3 is TGTGCCAGCAGCTTAGGGTTAGCCCGCGAGCAGTTCTTC. This translates into CASSLGLAREQFF.

This clone appeared a few times. The DNA for the CDR3 is TGTGCCAGCAGCTTGGCCCCGGGACAGGGGGCGGGAGGCTACACCTTC. It translates to CASSLAPGQGAGGYTF. The V gene is TRBV5-4, the J gene TRBJ1-2; 12 nucleotides line up with TRBD1. The CDR3 length is 16 residues. V dropped 0 bases and J dropped 8; count of bases not matched to a gene: 8. Germline CDR1 is SGHNT and CDR2 is YYREEE (reference sequence). Using reference TRBV5-4 and TRBJ1-2 for the parts outside the CDR3, the full variable domain is ETGVTQSPTHLIKTRGQQVTLRCSSQSGHNTVSWYQQALGQGPQFIFQYYREEENGRGNFPPRFSGLQFPNYSSELNVNALELDDSALYLCASSLAPGQGAGGYTFGSGTRLTVV.

The CDR3 loop is CASKVRGPSTDTQYF. Written as DNA, the CDR3 is TGTGCCAGCAAAGTCCGGGGACCCAGCACAGATACGCAGTATTTT. V usage is TRBV6-6 and J usage is TRBJ2-3, with D perhaps being TRBD1 or TRBD2 (5 bases each). The germline V and J ends were trimmed by 7 bases and 0 bases, with 14 bases remaining between them. Germline CDR1 is MNHNY and CDR2 is SVGAGI (reference sequence). The CDR3 totals 15 residues.

The chain is built from TRBV9 and TRBJ2-7; unclear D gene. Per the germline V gene, CDR1 is SGDLS and CDR2 is YYNGEE. Trimming removed 4 bases at V and 2 bases at J, with 16 bases between. This CDR3 spans 15 amino acids. For the CDR3, the DNA is TGTGCCAGCAGCCCTAGGGCGGCGACGACCTACGAGCAGTACTTC. Its protein product is CASSPRAATTYEQYF.

The V gene is TRBV11-3, the J gene TRBJ2-2; D call uncertain. V was pared by 2 bases and J by 4 bases, with 14 bases between. The CDR3 is 16 residues long. Germline values: CDR1 SGHNT, CDR2 YENEEA. The CDR3 nucleotides are TGTGCCAGCAGCTTATTCATGGTTTCACCCACCGGGGAGCTGTTTTTT. This gives the protein CASSLFMVSPTGELFF.